The 28 T cell receptor beta chains below come from one sample, sequenced in a study of shared clonotypes between healthy human individuals. Clones were read by immunoSEQ multiplex PCR, and TCRdb kept only the in-frame ones, dropping some. In the table there are 2,100,000 or so clones, almost 96% of which are singletons. The sequencing input was naive CD4+ T cells sorted from blood. Subset denoted: CD45RA+ positively selected. The source of these receptors is a man between 18 and 35 years old in good health.

This clone was picked up one time. The V call is TRBV5-1, the J call TRBJ2-5, with TRBD2 identical over 9 bases. V trimming: 2 bases; J trimming: 1 base; junction bases outside the gene matches: 6. The CDR3 length is 16 residues. CDR1 SGHRS and CDR2 YFSETQ come from the germline V gene. The CDR3 region has the DNA TGCGCCAGCAGCTTCGGGGTAGCGGGGGCCCAAGAGACCCAGTACTTC. Its translation is CASSFGVAGAQETQYF. Together with reference TRBV5-1 and TRBJ2-5, the CDR3 gives the full variable domain: KAGVTQTPRYLIKTRGQQVTLSCSPISGHRSVSWYQQTPGQGLQFLFEYFSETQRNKGNFPGRFSGRQFSNSRSEMNVSTLELGDSALYLCASSFGVAGAQETQYFGPGTRLLVL.

V and J are TRBV30 and TRBJ1-1; the D is unclear. The germline CDR1 and CDR2 sequences are GTSNPN and SVGIG (reference sequence). The CDR3 has 16 residues. Trimming cost V 0 bases and J 3 bases, with 17 bases left between them. CDR3 bases: TGTGCCTGGAGTGTACCCGGAAACTCTCCGCACACTGAAGCTTTCTTT. Translated: CAWSVPGNSPHTEAFF.

The CDR3 loop is CASSSYSGGTSTDTQYF. CDR3 bases: TGTGCCAGCAGCTCTTATAGCGGGGGGACTAGCACAGATACGCAGTATTTT. The chain uses TRBV5-4 and TRBJ2-3; 10 bases agree with TRBD2. V dropped 3 bases and J dropped 0; count of bases not matched to a gene: 7. The CDR3 is made up of 17 amino acids. The germline CDR1 and CDR2 sequences are SGHNT and YYREEE (reference sequence).

This chain connects TRBV21-1 to TRBJ2-7; the table's D call of TRBD2 was not tested on the DNA. TRBV21-1 is a pseudogene segment. CDR3 length: 19 amino acids. The CDR3 spells CASSRTGLAGFPWAHEQYF. In DNA form, the CDR3 reads TGTGCCAGCAGCAGAACGGGACTAGCGGGTTTCCCCTGGGCCCACGAGCAGTACTTC.

This chain joins TRBV11-2 and TRBJ1-1, with no clear D. Trimming shortened V by 1 base and J by 6 bases, and 12 bases separated the two germline ends. The CDR3 consists of 14 residues. Germline CDR1 and CDR2: SGHAT and FQNNGV. The CDR3 reads CASSLGSVYAEAFF. Written as DNA, the CDR3 is TGTGCCAGCAGCTTAGGGTCCGTCTATGCTGAAGCTTTCTTT.

The genes are TRBV18 and TRBJ2-7; D may correspond to TRBD1 or TRBD2 (5 bases each). CDR1 and CDR2 from the germline V gene are KGHSH and LQKENI. Trimming took 6 bases from V and 0 from J, leaving 9 bases between them. The CDR3 has 13 amino acids. CDR3 amino acids: CASSEGNSYEQYF. The DNA for the CDR3 is TGTGCCAGCTCCGAGGGGAACTCCTACGAGCAGTACTTC.

Written as DNA, the CDR3 is TGCGCCAGCAGCTTGGGAATTGCAGGGGAAGCTTTCTTT. This encodes CASSLGIAGEAFF. The V call is TRBV5-1, the J call TRBJ1-1, with D possibly being TRBD1 (5 bases). V lost 0 bases and J 8 bases, leaving 11 bases between the germline ends. Germline lookup yields CDR1 SGHRS and CDR2 YFSETQ. The CDR3 is 13 residues long.

This clone was observed a handful of times. The rearrangement uses TRBV18 and TRBJ1-5; no definite D call. Germline assignment: CDR1 KGHSH and CDR2 LQKENI. The V end was cut by 6 bases, the J end by 0 bases, with 9 bases between. The CDR3 loop spans 14 amino acids. For the CDR3, the DNA is TGTGCCAGCTCGAGGGAGGGTAGCAATCAGCCCCAGCATTTT. It encodes CASSREGSNQPQHF. The full variable domain, with the rest looked up from reference TRBV18 and TRBJ1-5, is NAGVMQNPRHLVRRRGQEARLRCSPMKGHSHVYWYRQLPEEGLKFMVYLQKENIIDESGMPKERFSAEFPKEGPSILRIQQVVRGDSAAYFCASSREGSNQPQHFGDGTRLSIL.

The chain recombines TRBV5-1 with TRBJ2-3; TRBD2 matches at 13 bases. Germline lookup yields CDR1 SGHRS and CDR2 YFSETQ. V gave up 4 bases and J gave up 6 bases; unmatched junction bases: 11. The CDR3 loop spans 17 amino acids. The CDR3 reads CASSPRTSGSGADTQYF. CDR3 DNA: TGCGCCAGCAGCCCAAGGACTAGCGGGAGCGGGGCGGATACGCAGTATTTT.

The V call is TRBV19, the J call TRBJ2-1; no reliable D call. V gave up 3 bases and J gave up 5 bases, with 8 bases separating them. CDR1 LNHDA and CDR2 SQIVND come from the germline V gene (reference sequence). The CDR3 runs 13 residues. This CDR3 reads CASSIGVHNEQFF. The CDR3 DNA reads TGTGCCAGTAGTATTGGGGTCCACAATGAGCAGTTCTTC.

The chain employs TRBV4-3 and TRBJ2-1; possibly TRBD1 for D (5 bases). The CDR3 length is 15 residues. Trimming removed 4 bases from V and 3 bases from J, with 13 bases in between. Germline CDR1 and CDR2: LGHNA and YSLEER. DNA for the CDR3: TGCGCCAGCAGCCTGACCAGGGTGAACTACAATGAGCAGTTCTTC. This translates into CASSLTRVNYNEQFF.

This sequence joins TRBV4-1 and TRBJ1-3; D remains unclear. The germline CDR1 and CDR2 sequences are MGHRA and YSYEKL. The CDR3 runs 14 residues. The V end was cut by 0 bases, the J end by 4 bases, with 7 bases between. The CDR3 DNA follows: TGCGCCAGCAGCCAAGATTCTACGGGAAACACCATATATTTT. Amino acid sequence: CASSQDSTGNTIYF.

CDR3 loop: CSGRSYNEQFF. The CDR3 nucleotides read TGTTCGGGTCGGAGCTACAATGAGCAGTTCTTC. V usage is TRBV30 and J usage is TRBJ2-1, with D unclear. From germline, CDR1 is GTSNPN and CDR2 SVGIG (reference sequence). The CDR3 extends over 11 amino acids. Combining the CDR3 with reference TRBV30 and TRBJ2-1 gives the whole variable domain SQTIHQWPATLVQPVGSPLSLECTVEGTSNPNLYWYRQAAGRGLQLLFYSVGIGQISSEVPQNLSASRPQDRQFILSSKKLLLSDSGFYLCSGRSYNEQFFGPGTRLTVL.

The rearrangement joins TRBV7-6 to TRBJ2-3, with 15 bases matching TRBD2. The CDR3 loop spans 19 amino acids. After removal of 5 bases from V and 0 bases from J, the junction contained 9 bases not matched to a gene. Germline-derived CDR1 and CDR2 are SGHVS and FNYEAQ. The CDR3 DNA is TGTGCCAGCAGCCCCGATTACGGACTAGCGGGAGGGAGCACAGATACGCAGTATTTT. It specifies CASSPDYGLAGGSTDTQYF.

This chain uses TRBV27 with TRBJ2-7; TRBD2 aligns across 12 bases. Trimming took 6 bases from V and 6 from J; bases not matched to a gene: 3. CDR3 length equals 13 residues. The V gene's germline CDR1 is MNHEY and CDR2 SMNVEV (reference sequence). CDR3: CASSLAGGVEQYF. For the CDR3, the DNA is TGTGCCAGCAGCCTAGCGGGAGGGGTCGAGCAGTACTTC.

This chain links TRBV6-1 with TRBJ1-2; 10 bases align to TRBD1. V shed 5 bases, J shed 9 bases, and the junction held 9 bases outside the gene matches. CDR3 length: 14 residues. Germline V gene lookup returns CDR1 MNHNS and CDR2 SASEGT. The CDR3 nucleotides are TGTGCCAGCAGTCCGGACAGGGGGGCGCCGAGCTACACCTTC. It yields the protein CASSPDRGAPSYTF.

This chain connects TRBV28 to TRBJ1-1; 7 bases align to TRBD1. CDR1 MDHEN and CDR2 SYDVKM come from the germline V gene. The length of the CDR3 is 16 residues. The trim removed 6 bases at V and 6 bases at J, leaving 16 bases unmatched. The CDR3 DNA sequence: TGTGCCAGCAGGAAGGAACGACAGGGATTTAACGCTGAAGCTTTCTTT. This translates into CASRKERQGFNAEAFF.

The CDR3 DNA reads TGTGCCTGGAGTGTACCACCCCATCGTCCTCTCCGGAATCCGTATGGCTACACCTTC. Amino acid sequence: CAWSVPPHRPLRNPYGYTF. V and J are TRBV30 and TRBJ1-2; no reliable D call. Germline CDR1 is GTSNPN and CDR2 is SVGIG (reference sequence). The V end was cut by 0 bases, the J end by 5 bases, with 28 bases between. The CDR3 length is 19 residues. Supplemented by reference TRBV30 and TRBJ1-2, the full variable domain reads SQTIHQWPATLVQPVGSPLSLECTVEGTSNPNLYWYRQAAGRGLQLLFYSVGIGQISSEVPQNLSASRPQDRQFILSSKKLLLSDSGFYLCAWSVPPHRPLRNPYGYTFGSGTRLTVV.

The gene calls are TRBV10-1 and TRBJ2-3, with D tentatively TRBD1 (6 bases). The CDR3 consists of 15 residues. V lost 5 bases and J 5 bases, leaving 17 bases between the germline ends. Looked up from germline, CDR1 is WNHNN and CDR2 is SYGVQD (reference sequence). The CDR3: CASSPLRDKRDTQYF. CDR3 sequence (DNA): TGCGCCAGCAGTCCCCTTCGGGACAAAAGAGATACGCAGTATTTT.

About this clone itself: Different DNA sequences within this sample yield the same CDR3. This chain uses TRBV7-2 with TRBJ2-7; D is unclear. The V end lost 3 bases, the J end lost 3 bases, and 6 bases lay between the germline ends. Per germline, CDR1 SGHTA and CDR2 FQGNSA. This CDR3 contains 12 residues. Here the CDR3 reads CASSLARYEQYF. CDR3 nucleotides: TGTGCCAGCAGCTTGGCTCGCTACGAGCAGTACTTC. The whole variable domain, remainder taken from reference TRBV7-2 and TRBJ2-7, is GAGVSQSPSNKVTEKGKDVELRCDPISGHTALYWYRQSLGQGLEFLIYFQGNSAPDKSGLPSDRFSAERTGGSVSTLTIQRTQQEDSAVYLCASSLARYEQYFGPGTRLTVT.

This clone was recorded only once. The V gene is TRBV12-5, the J gene TRBJ1-1, with D perhaps TRBD1 (6 bases). The CDR3 runs 14 residues. Germline CDR1 and CDR2: LGHNT and FRNRAP. Trimming stripped 6 bases from V and 3 bases from J, with 14 bases between. The CDR3 sequence: CASGTGRLDTEAFF. In DNA, the CDR3 is TGTGCTAGTGGCACAGGGAGGTTGGACACTGAAGCTTTCTTT.

The rearrangement joins TRBV6-5 to TRBJ1-1; D unresolved. Germline CDR1 reads MNHEY; CDR2 reads SVGAGI. CDR3 length equals 12 residues. The V gene lost 9 bases and the J gene lost 0 bases, with 8 bases spanning the gap. The CDR3 region is CASGMLNTEAFF. CDR3 sequence (DNA): TGTGCCAGTGGGATGCTGAACACTGAAGCTTTCTTT.

This chain joins TRBV7-8 and TRBJ2-3; maybe TRBD2 (6 bases). Germline V gene lookup returns CDR1 SGHVS and CDR2 FQNEAQ. The germline V and J ends were trimmed by 5 bases and 5 bases, with 11 bases remaining between them. The length of the CDR3 is 13 residues. For the CDR3, the DNA is TGTGCCAGCAGCCCCCGGCGGGGAGATACGCAGTATTTT. Amino acid sequence: CASSPRRGDTQYF.

This clone was observed once. The chain links TRBV2 to TRBJ1-4; no definite D call. The CDR3 totals 15 residues. The germline gives CDR1 SNHLY, CDR2 FYNNEI. Trimming left V 4 bases short and J 0 bases short, with 9 bases between. The CDR3 DNA sequence: TGTGCCAGCAGTGGACGGAGTGCAACTAATGAAAAACTGTTTTTT. Amino acids: CASSGRSATNEKLFF.

The chain is built from TRBV7-2 and TRBJ2-3; TRBD1 is a possible D gene (6 bases). Per germline, CDR1 SGHTA and CDR2 FQGNSA. V was cut by 5 bases and J by 4 bases, with 13 bases left in between. The CDR3 extends over 14 amino acids. The CDR3: CASSRTAKADTQYF. The CDR3 DNA reads TGTGCCAGCAGCCGGACAGCTAAAGCAGATACGCAGTATTTT.

V and J are TRBV5-8 and TRBJ1-6; tentative D call: TRBD1 (5 bases). This CDR3 has 16 amino acids. V gave up 2 bases and J gave up 6 bases, with 15 bases separating them. Germline CDR1 SGHTS, CDR2 YDEGEE. The CDR3 reads CASSFKEGRSNSPLHF. The CDR3 bases are TGTGCCAGCAGCTTCAAAGAGGGACGGAGTAATTCACCCCTCCACTTT.

CDR3 amino acids: CASSPTTGIGYEQYF. The CDR3 DNA reads as TGTGCCAGCTCACCGACGACAGGGATAGGTTACGAGCAGTACTTC. This chain connects TRBV18 to TRBJ2-7; 7 positions agree with TRBD1. The ends lost 3 bases at V and 4 bases at J; junction bases unmatched: 9. In germline, CDR1 is KGHSH, CDR2 LQKENI. The CDR3 runs 15 residues.

The V call is TRBV10-3, the J call TRBJ1-1, with 7 nucleotides matching TRBD1. Germline V lookup: CDR1 ENHRY, CDR2 SYGVKD. The V and J ends lost 10 bases and 1 base, in that order; junction bases with no gene match: 9. CDR3 length: 14 amino acids. The DNA for the CDR3 is TGTGCCACCCGACAGGGTGGGGGGAACACTGAAGCTTTCTTT. Protein: CATRQGGGNTEAFF.